This T cell receptor beta chain was profiled in a study of T cells after posttransplantation cyclophosphamide (TCRdb year 2016). Notes on the research overall: T cell repertoire reconstitution was tracked by TRB sequencing after myeloablative bone marrow transplantation in which posttransplantation cyclophosphamide was used as GVHD prophylaxis. Antigen receptor sequencing was done on samples from 35 PTCy-treated patients and from approximately 16 related bone marrow donors of those patients. TRB sequencing was performed on blood from all 35 or so PTCy patients with 1-year posttransplant specimens. In 3 patients, TRB sequencing was also performed on up to roughly 3 more blood samples taken 2 to 5.2 years after transplant, and in a handful of patients, pretransplant blood was also TRB-sequenced. Because TRA and TRB clonality correlated tightly in some 10 samples, the subsequent TCR analyses were limited to TRB only. Public TRB sequences were checked against a database of over 3,500 sequences associated with responses to pathogens, tumor antigens, self-antigens and alloantigens. Study-level results and caveats: The TRB repertoires of T cells infiltrating skin or the GI tract showed only limited overlap with the TRB repertoires found in blood. At 1-2 months, donor-recipient similarity was low but rose over the first year, and the later blood repertoires were often dominated by donor CD8+ memory clones. Across the approximately 48 patients, TRB clonality was highly associated with recipient CMV seropositivity and CMV reactivation, and diversity with PTCy was similar to that in the CNI/methotrexate controls.

Peripheral blood samples were provided by related bone marrow donors on the day of marrow donation. Peripheral blood and bone marrow mononuclear cells were isolated by Ficoll-Hypaque density centrifugation and were cryopreserved. FACS on a FACSAria II was used to sort CD4+ and CD8+ T cells, including the naive and memory subsets. The CDR3 runs 15 residues from the cysteine to the phenylalanine. Of all the DNA, just the CDR3 is kept, 45 bases in frame from base 1. From the germline V gene (reference sequence), CDR1 is SGHNT and CDR2 is YYREEE. At the junction V is shortened by 4 bases and J by 1 base; bases outside the gene matches: 2. TRB sequencing was run on genomic DNA with either the immunoSEQ assay at survey resolution or the hsTCRB kit. Per the authors' processing: The immunoSEQ software handled initial read processing, and the LymphoSeq R package was used for repertoire analyses. For each TRB dataset, clonality was calculated as 1 minus normalized Shannon entropy, and the Gini coefficient was computed as well. Phenotypes of unsorted samples were inferred by mapping TRB sequences from sorted subsets of the recipient or donor onto the same recipient's unsorted samples. The table was pulled from immuneACCESS by TCRdb, which kept in-frame rearrangements only. Such tables lose some clones; where checked, under half of the loss comes from unresolved V genes, and the rest has no known cause. D and trimming were read from the DNA, whereas the V and J calls and clone size are those reported in that table. Recorded for this sample are around 3,000 clones; around 57% of them occurred a single time. In total, the top ten clones hold approximately 24% of the sample.

This clone was recorded once. Which antigen it targets is not known. No per-base quality is available; no much larger clone lies one base away. The V and J genes are TRBV5-4 and TRBJ2-7, with TRBD2 identical over 13 junction bases. Sequencing was performed on memory CD8+ T cells sorted from blood. The source of this sequence is a woman aged 25 to 45 in good health and a related stem cell transplant donor. The bases read TGTGCCAGCAGCCGGGGACTAGCGGGGTCCTACGAGCAGTACTTC. The encoded protein is CASSRGLAGSYEQYF.